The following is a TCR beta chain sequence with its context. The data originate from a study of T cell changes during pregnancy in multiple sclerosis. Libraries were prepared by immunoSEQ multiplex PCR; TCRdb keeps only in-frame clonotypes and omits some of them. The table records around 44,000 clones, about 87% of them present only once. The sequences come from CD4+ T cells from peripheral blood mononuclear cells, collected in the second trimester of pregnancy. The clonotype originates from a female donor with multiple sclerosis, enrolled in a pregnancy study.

As DNA, the CDR3 is TGTGCCAGCAGCCGGAGCGGGAGGGCCCCGAATACGCAGTATTTT. This codes for CASSRSGRAPNTQYF. The gene calls are TRBV7-2 and TRBJ2-3, with 10 bases matching TRBD2. The germline V gene encodes CDR1 SGHTA and CDR2 FQGNSA. The V and J ends lost 5 bases and 7 bases, in that order; junction bases with no gene match: 9. The CDR3 consists of 15 residues.